The next 14 T cell receptor beta chains were all read from a single sample in a study of OX40 agonist ivuxolimab in advanced cancers. Libraries were prepared by immunoSEQ multiplex PCR; TCRdb keeps only in-frame clonotypes and omits some of them. The sample lists tens of thousands of clones; over 80% were seen once. The material was CD4+ or CD8+ T cells sorted from blood, obtained in a trial of the OX40 agonist ivuxolimab. These receptors originate from an adult with an advanced solid tumor such as melanoma, head and neck, liver or kidney cancer.

The genes are TRBV10-1 and TRBJ2-3, with D possibly matching TRBD1 (8 bases). Germline CDR1 is WNHNN and CDR2 is SYGVQD (reference sequence). This CDR3 has 17 amino acids. The V end lost 4 bases, the J end lost 2 bases, and 19 bases lay between the germline ends. CDR3 residues: CASSGPNRGGHTDTQYF. The CDR3, as DNA: TGCGCCAGCAGTGGACCCAACAGGGGGGGGCACACAGATACGCAGTATTTT.

The chain has TRBV2 and TRBJ1-5; D ambiguous. Per the germline V gene, CDR1 is SNHLY and CDR2 is FYNNEI. Trimming stripped 1 base from V and 1 base from J, with 14 bases between. The CDR3 is 17 residues long. The CDR3 coding sequence is TGTGCCAGCAGTGAAGTGGGAGGAGCAATAAGCAATCAGCCCCAGCATTTT. It yields the protein CASSEVGGAISNQPQHF.

This chain connects TRBV9 to TRBJ2-3, with D perhaps matching TRBD2 (6 bases). This CDR3 spans 16 amino acids. Looked up from germline, CDR1 is SGDLS and CDR2 is YYNGEE. Trimming stripped 1 base from V and 2 bases from J, with 14 bases between. The CDR3 nucleotides read TGTGCCAGCAGCGTATATGGGACTCCGTACACAGATACGCAGTATTTT. Protein: CASSVYGTPYTDTQYF.

This sequence joins TRBV28 and TRBJ1-2; TRBD1 matches 9 bases. V lost 3 bases and J lost 5; bases outside the gene matches: 1. CDR3 length: 13 amino acids. The germline V gene has CDR1 MDHEN and CDR2 SYDVKM. The CDR3 here is CASSFDRGYGYTF. The CDR3 coding sequence is TGTGCCAGCAGTTTCGACAGGGGGTATGGCTACACCTTC.

The chain has TRBV19 and TRBJ1-3; the D is unclear. CDR1 is LNHDA and CDR2 is SQIVND in the germline V gene (reference sequence). Trimming pared 3 bases from V and 2 bases from J, leaving 11 bases between. The CDR3 covers 15 residues. CDR3 sequence (DNA): TGTGCCAGTAGTATTTCGGCGGTGGCTGGAAACACCATATATTTT. Translating it yields CASSISAVAGNTIYF.

The chain uses TRBV19 and TRBJ2-7; 10 bases are shared with TRBD2. CDR1 and CDR2 from the germline V gene are LNHDA and SQIVND (reference sequence). The V gene end was trimmed by 3 bases and the J gene end by 6 bases; junction bases not matched to a gene: 5. The CDR3 runs to 14 residues. The CDR3 spells CASSMWTSGSEQYF. The CDR3 DNA is TGTGCCAGTAGTATGTGGACTAGCGGTTCCGAGCAGTACTTC.

The chain has TRBV7-6 and TRBJ2-1, with TRBD2 identical over 10 bases. This CDR3 has 16 residues. With V trimmed by 5 bases and J by 8 bases, 12 bases remained unmatched. Germline V gives CDR1 SGHVS, CDR2 FNYEAQ. The CDR3 coding sequence is TGTGCCAGCAGCCCGGGCCCTAGCGGGAGCCCCCATGAGCAGTTCTTC. It encodes CASSPGPSGSPHEQFF.

The V gene is TRBV6-7, the J gene TRBJ1-2; TRBD1 agrees at 10 bases. TRBV6-7 is an open reading frame whose function is uncertain. Trimming removed 8 bases from V and 3 bases from J; junction bases left unmatched: 6. The CDR3 consists of 14 residues. Written as DNA, the CDR3 is TGTGCCAGCGTAAAGACAGGGGGCGACTATGGCTACACCTTC. The encoded protein is CASVKTGGDYGYTF.

This chain uses TRBV7-2 with TRBJ2-7; 8 nucleotides agree with TRBD2. The CDR3 runs to 15 residues. The V gene end was trimmed by 1 base and the J gene end by 0 bases; junction bases not matched to a gene: 2. CDR1 is SGHTA and CDR2 is FQGNSA in the germline V gene. The CDR3 region is CASSLVAGSSYEQYV. CDR3 in DNA: TGTGCCAGCAGCTTAGTAGCGGGGAGCTCCTACGAGCAGTACGTC.

The V and J genes are TRBV7-8 and TRBJ1-1; 8 nucleotides line up with TRBD1. The CDR3 has 18 residues. CDR1 and CDR2 from the germline V gene are SGHVS and FQNEAQ. V lost 2 bases and J lost 0; bases outside the gene matches: 11. The CDR3, as DNA: TGTGCCAGCAGCTTATCCACAGGGGGAGCGGAAATGAACACTGAAGCTTTCTTT. Protein: CASSLSTGGAEMNTEAFF.

V and J are TRBV5-4 and TRBJ2-7, with D perhaps matching TRBD2 (6 bases). Trimming took off 3 bases at V and 4 bases at J, with 14 bases between the two ends. CDR3 size: 14 residues. Germline V lookup: CDR1 SGHNT, CDR2 YYREEE (reference sequence). CDR3 nucleotide sequence: TGTGCCAGCAGCTGGGGGGACCGCAATTACGAGCAGTACTTC. Translated: CASSWGDRNYEQYF.

V and J are TRBV9 and TRBJ2-7; the D gene is possibly TRBD2 (5 bases). From germline, CDR1 is SGDLS and CDR2 YYNGEE. Trimming pared 0 bases from V and 0 bases from J, leaving 10 bases between. The CDR3 sequence is 15 residues long. CDR3 sequence: CASSVAGFGSYEQYF. CDR3 nucleotide sequence: TGTGCCAGCAGCGTAGCGGGGTTTGGCTCCTACGAGCAGTACTTC.

This chain connects TRBV21-1 to TRBJ2-7; the table gives TRBD1 as D, unverified against the DNA. TRBV21-1 is a pseudogene segment. This CDR3 has 16 residues. The CDR3: CASSKVLGTGSYEQYF. CDR3 DNA: TGTGCCAGCAGCAAAGTATTAGGGACAGGGTCGTACGAGCAGTACTTC.

J is TRBJ2-6 and V is TRBV28, with D uncertain. The CDR3 length is 18 residues. V lost 1 base and J 1 base, leaving 14 bases between the germline ends. CDR1 and CDR2 (germline): MDHEN, SYDVKM. For the CDR3, the DNA is TGTGCCAGCAGTTTATATCCCCTAATGACTTCTGGGGCCAACGTCCTGACTTTC. Its protein is CASSLYPLMTSGANVLTF.